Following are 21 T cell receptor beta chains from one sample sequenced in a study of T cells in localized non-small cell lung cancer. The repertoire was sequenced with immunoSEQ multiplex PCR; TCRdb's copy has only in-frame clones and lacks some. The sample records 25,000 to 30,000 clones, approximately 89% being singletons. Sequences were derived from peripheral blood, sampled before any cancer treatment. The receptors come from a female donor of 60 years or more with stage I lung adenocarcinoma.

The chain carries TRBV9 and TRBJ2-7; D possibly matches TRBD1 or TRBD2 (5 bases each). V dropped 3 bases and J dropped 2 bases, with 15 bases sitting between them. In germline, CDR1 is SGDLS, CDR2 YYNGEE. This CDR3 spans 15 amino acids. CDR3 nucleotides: TGTGCCAGCAGCGAGGGACCGGACGGAACCTACGAGCAGTACTTC. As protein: CASSEGPDGTYEQYF.

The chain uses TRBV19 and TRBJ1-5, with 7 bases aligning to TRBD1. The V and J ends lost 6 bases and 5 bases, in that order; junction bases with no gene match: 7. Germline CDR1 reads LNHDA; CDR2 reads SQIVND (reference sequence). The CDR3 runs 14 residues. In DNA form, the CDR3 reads TGTGCCAGTAGCCAGGGACAGAGACATCAGCCCCAGCATTTT. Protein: CASSQGQRHQPQHF.

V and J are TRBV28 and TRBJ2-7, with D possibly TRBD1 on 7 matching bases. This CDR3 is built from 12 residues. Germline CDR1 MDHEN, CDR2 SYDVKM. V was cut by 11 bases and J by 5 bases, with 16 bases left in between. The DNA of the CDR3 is TGTGCCTCGGAGGGGGCGGTGGACGAGCAGTACTTC. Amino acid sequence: CASEGAVDEQYF.

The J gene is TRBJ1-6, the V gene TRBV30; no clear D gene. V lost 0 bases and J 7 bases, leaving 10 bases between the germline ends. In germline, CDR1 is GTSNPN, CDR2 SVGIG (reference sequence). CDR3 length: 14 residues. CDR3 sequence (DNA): TGTGCCTGGAGTGTACGGAGCTACAATTCACCCCTCCACTTT. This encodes CAWSVRSYNSPLHF.

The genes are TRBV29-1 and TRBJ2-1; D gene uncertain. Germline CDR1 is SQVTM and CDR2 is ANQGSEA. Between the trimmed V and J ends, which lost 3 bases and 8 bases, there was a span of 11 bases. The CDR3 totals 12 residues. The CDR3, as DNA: TGCAGCGTTGAGGGTGGGTCCGATGAGCAGTTCTTC. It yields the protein CSVEGGSDEQFF.

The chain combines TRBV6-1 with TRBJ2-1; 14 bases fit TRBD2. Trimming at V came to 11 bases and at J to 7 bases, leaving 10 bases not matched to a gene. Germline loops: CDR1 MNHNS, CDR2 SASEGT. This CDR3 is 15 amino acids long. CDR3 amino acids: CAGTPGTSGSNEQFF. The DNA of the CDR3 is TGTGCCGGGACCCCCGGGACTAGCGGGAGTAATGAGCAGTTCTTC.

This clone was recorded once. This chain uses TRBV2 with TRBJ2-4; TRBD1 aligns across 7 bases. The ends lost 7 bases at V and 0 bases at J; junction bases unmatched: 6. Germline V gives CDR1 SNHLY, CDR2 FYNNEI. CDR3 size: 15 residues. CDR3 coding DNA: TGTGCCAGCACATTGACAGGGATAGCCAAAAACATTCAGTACTTC. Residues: CASTLTGIAKNIQYF.

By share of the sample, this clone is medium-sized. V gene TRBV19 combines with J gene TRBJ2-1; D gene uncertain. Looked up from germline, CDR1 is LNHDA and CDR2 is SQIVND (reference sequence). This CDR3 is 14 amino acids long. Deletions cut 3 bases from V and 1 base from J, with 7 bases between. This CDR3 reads CASSITASYNEQFF. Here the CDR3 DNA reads TGTGCCAGTAGTATTACGGCTTCCTACAATGAGCAGTTCTTC.

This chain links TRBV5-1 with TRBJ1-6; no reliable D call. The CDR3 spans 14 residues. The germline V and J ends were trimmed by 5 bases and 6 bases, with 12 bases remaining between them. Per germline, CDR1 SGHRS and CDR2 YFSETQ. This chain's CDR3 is CASRDETRNSPLHF. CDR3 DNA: TGCGCCAGCAGGGACGAGACCCGTAATTCACCCCTCCACTTT.

The CDR3 DNA is TGTGCCAGCAGGCGATATGAGCAGTTCTTC. Protein: CASRRYEQFF. The rearrangement links TRBV2 to TRBJ2-1, with D unclear. V lost 6 bases and J lost 8, with 5 bases in between. Germline V CDR1 and CDR2: SNHLY, FYNNEI. CDR3 length: 10 amino acids.

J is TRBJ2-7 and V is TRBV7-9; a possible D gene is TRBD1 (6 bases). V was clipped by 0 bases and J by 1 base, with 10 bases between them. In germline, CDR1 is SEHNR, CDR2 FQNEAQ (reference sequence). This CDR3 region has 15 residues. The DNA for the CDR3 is TGTGCCAGCAGCTTAGCGGGGGCCAGGTCCTACGAGCAGTACTTC. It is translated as CASSLAGARSYEQYF.

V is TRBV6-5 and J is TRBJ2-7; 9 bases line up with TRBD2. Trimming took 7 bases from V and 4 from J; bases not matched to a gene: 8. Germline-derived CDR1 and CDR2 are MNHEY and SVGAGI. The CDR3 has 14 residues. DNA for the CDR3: TGTGCCAGCATCTCAGGCGGGGGGGCGTACGAGCAGTACTTC. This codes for CASISGGGAYEQYF.

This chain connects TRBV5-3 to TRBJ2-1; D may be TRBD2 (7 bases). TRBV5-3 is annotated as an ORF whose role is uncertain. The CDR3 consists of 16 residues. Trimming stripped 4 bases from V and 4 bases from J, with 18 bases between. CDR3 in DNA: TGTGCCAGAAGCCTCAGGGGACTATCCAAATACAATGAGCAGTTCTTC. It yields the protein CARSLRGLSKYNEQFF.

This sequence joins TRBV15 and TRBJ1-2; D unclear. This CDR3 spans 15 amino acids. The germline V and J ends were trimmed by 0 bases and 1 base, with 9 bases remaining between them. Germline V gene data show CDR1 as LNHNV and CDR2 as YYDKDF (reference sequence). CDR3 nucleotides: TGTGCCACCAGCAGAGATTTTGGCATTAACTATGGCTACACCTTC. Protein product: CATSRDFGINYGYTF. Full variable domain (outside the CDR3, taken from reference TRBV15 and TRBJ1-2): DAMVIQNPRYQVTQFGKPVTLSCSQTLNHNVMYWYQQKSSQAPKLLFHYYDKDFNNEADTPDNFQSRRPNTSFCFLDIRSPGLGDTAMYLCATSRDFGINYGYTFGSGTRLTVV.

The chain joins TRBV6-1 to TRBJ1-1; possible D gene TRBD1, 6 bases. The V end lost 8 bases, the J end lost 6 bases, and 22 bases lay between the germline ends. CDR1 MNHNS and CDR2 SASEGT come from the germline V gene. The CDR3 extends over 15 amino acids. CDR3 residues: CASEGGTSGRPEAFF. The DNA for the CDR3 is TGTGCCAGCGAAGGGGGGACCTCCGGTAGACCTGAAGCTTTCTTT.

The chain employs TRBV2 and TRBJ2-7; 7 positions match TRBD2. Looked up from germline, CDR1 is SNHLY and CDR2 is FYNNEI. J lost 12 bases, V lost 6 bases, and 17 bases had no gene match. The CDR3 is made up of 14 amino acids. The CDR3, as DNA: TGTGCCAGCAGAACTCGTGTGGCAGGGAGGGGCCTGTACTTC. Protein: CASRTRVAGRGLYF. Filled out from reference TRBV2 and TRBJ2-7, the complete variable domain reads EPEVTQTPSHQVTQMGQEVILRCVPISNHLYFYWYRQILGQKVEFLVSFYNNEISEKSEIFDDQFSVERPDGSNFTLKIRSTKLEDSAMYFCASRTRVAGRGLYFGPGTRLTVT.

Written as DNA, the CDR3 is TGCGCCAGCAGCCCGTCGGGGAGTACTGAAGCTTTCTTT. It translates to CASSPSGSTEAFF. The rearrangement links TRBV5-1 to TRBJ1-1; D is uncertain. The CDR3 has 13 amino acids. Trimming shortened V by 4 bases and J by 5 bases, and 12 bases separated the two germline ends. The V gene's germline CDR1 is SGHRS and CDR2 YFSETQ.

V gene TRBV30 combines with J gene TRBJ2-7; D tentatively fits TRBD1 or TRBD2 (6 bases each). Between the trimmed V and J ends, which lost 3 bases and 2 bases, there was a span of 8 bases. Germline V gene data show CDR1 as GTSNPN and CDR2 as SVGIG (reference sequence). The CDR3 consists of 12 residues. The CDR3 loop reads CAWSRGPYEQYF. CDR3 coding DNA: TGTGCCTGGAGCCGGGGGCCCTACGAGCAGTACTTC.

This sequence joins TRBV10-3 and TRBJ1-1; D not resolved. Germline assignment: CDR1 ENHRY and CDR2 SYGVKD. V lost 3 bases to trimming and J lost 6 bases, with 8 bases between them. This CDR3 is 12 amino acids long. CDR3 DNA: TGTGCCATCAGTGAAGGGTTGTCTGAAGCTTTCTTT. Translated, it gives CAISEGLSEAFF.

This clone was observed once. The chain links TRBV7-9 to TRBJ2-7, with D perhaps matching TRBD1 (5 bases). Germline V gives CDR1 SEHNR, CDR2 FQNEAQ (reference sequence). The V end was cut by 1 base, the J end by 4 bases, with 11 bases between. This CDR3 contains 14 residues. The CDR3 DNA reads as TGTGCCAGCAGCTTAGGCGCAGGGTTATACGAGCAGTACTTC. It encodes CASSLGAGLYEQYF.

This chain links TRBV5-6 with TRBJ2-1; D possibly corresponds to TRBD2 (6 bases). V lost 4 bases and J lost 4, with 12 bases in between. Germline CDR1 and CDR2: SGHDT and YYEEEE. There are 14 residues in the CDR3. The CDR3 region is CASSLGLQYNEQFF. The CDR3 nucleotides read TGTGCCAGCAGCCTGGGACTGCAGTACAATGAGCAGTTCTTC.